A single sample is the source of the 5 T cell receptor beta chains below, sequenced in a study of regulatory T cells in long-lasting Graves disease (TCRdb year 2021). Libraries were made using multiplex PCR. The listed sequencing device is Illumina HiSeq 4000. To build TCR beta libraries, CDR3 regions were amplified by Arm-PCR using iRepertoire HTBI primers. TCRdb redid the processing of the public reads, applying fastp at Q25 and MiXCR, and retained in-frame beta chains. Every entry covers one CDR3 protein and lists the most common genes and DNA from its rows. The sample includes approximately 230,000 distinct CDR3 sequences, with around 19% observed a single time. In total, the top ten clones hold over 20% of the sample. The time point label for this specimen denotes: newly diagnosed GD, antithyroid drugs for less than 3 months. RNA was extracted from PBMCs in TRIzol for both TCR sequencing and RNA sequencing.

This specimen was peripheral blood mononuclear cells (PBMCs), taken at new diagnosis, from a patient treated with antithyroid drugs. The receptors were sampled from a female donor with Graves disease.

The rearrangement uses TRBV7-3 and TRBJ1-1; D uncertain. CDR3 length: 14 amino acids. Germline V lookup: CDR1 SGHTA, CDR2 FQGTGA. V was trimmed by 6 bases and J by 6 bases, leaving 17 bases between them. The CDR3 region has the DNA TGTGCCAGCAGTGGTCCCCGGGGAAACGCTGAAGCTTTCTTT. Amino acids: CASSGPRGNAEAFF. The full variable domain, completed using reference TRBV7-3 and TRBJ1-1, is GAGVSQTPSNKVTEKGKYVELRCDPISGHTALYWYRQSLGQGPEFLIYFQGTGAADDSGLPNDRFFAVRPEGSVSTLKIQRTERGDSAVYLCASSGPRGNAEAFFGQGTRLTVV.

This clonotype was seen at least ten times. The CDR3 DNA reads TGTGCCAGCAGCGGGGACGGTCGCAATGAGCAGTTCTTC. It encodes CASSGDGRNEQFF. The gene calls are TRBV14 and TRBJ2-1, with D possibly called TRBD1 or TRBD2 (5 bases each). V lost 5 bases to trimming and J lost 6 bases, with 11 bases between them. Germline CDR1 is SGHDN and CDR2 is FVKESK. The CDR3 runs to 13 residues.

There are many counts of this clonotype. This chain uses TRBV20-1 with TRBJ2-2; tentatively, D is TRBD1 (6 bases). V was trimmed by 4 bases and J by 3 bases, leaving 15 bases between them. CDR1 and CDR2 (germline): DFQATT, SNEGSKA (reference sequence). CDR3 length equals 15 residues. The DNA of the CDR3 is TGCAGTGCTAACATACAGGGAGAATACACCGGGGAGCTGTTTTTT. The encoded protein is CSANIQGEYTGELFF.

About this clonotype itself: A far larger clone is one nucleotide away, so this likely arose from a read error. The rearrangement uses TRBV7-9 and TRBJ2-3; D not certain. Germline loops: CDR1 SEHNR, CDR2 FQNEAQ (reference sequence). The CDR3 covers 12 residues. V dropped 6 bases and J dropped 2 bases, with 6 bases sitting between them. The CDR3: CASSIFTDTQYF. CDR3 sequence (DNA): TGTGCCAGCAGTATCTTCACAGATACGCAGTATTTT.

This sequence joins TRBV9 and TRBJ2-5, with 13 bases lining up with TRBD2. Germline V gene data show CDR1 as SGDLS and CDR2 as YYNGEE. CDR3 size: 17 residues. The V gene end was trimmed by 0 bases and the J gene end by 7 bases; junction bases not matched to a gene: 9. CDR3 in DNA: TGTGCCAGCAGCGTAGAGGGGACTAGCGGGACGACAACGACCCAGTACTTC. Its protein product is CASSVEGTSGTTTTQYF.